This T cell receptor (beta chain) was profiled in a study of shared clonotypes between healthy human individuals. Overall study: The donor group consisted of a couple of women and a few men, aged 18 to 49.

Study results and limitations: Limitation of the genetic and exposure-history diversity represented came from the few donors. Although depth was large, rarefaction showed that sequencing of the sorted subsets was incomplete.

Of note for this clone: As yet, its antigen is unknown.

Investigators spread the genomic DNA of each subset evenly over several immunoSEQ plates. The table came from immunoSEQ multiplex PCR; TCRdb's copy has only in-frame clones and leaves some out. The repertoire holds under 1 million clones, with nearly 95% as singletons. CD45RO negativity and positive selection for CCR7 defined naive CD8 cells, a population that excluded terminally differentiated effector memory CD45RA+ cells. From germline, CDR1 is MDHEN and CDR2 SYDVKM. This CDR3 region has 14 residues. V lost 5 bases and J 2 bases, leaving 10 bases between the germline ends. The clonotype originates from a young man in good health. The sample comprised naive CD8+ T cells sorted from blood. This chain joins TRBV28 and TRBJ2-1; D remains ambiguous. CDR3 in amino acids: CASSPDGAYNEQFF. Written as DNA, the CDR3 is TGTGCCAGCAGTCCGGATGGCGCCTACAATGAGCAGTTCTTC.